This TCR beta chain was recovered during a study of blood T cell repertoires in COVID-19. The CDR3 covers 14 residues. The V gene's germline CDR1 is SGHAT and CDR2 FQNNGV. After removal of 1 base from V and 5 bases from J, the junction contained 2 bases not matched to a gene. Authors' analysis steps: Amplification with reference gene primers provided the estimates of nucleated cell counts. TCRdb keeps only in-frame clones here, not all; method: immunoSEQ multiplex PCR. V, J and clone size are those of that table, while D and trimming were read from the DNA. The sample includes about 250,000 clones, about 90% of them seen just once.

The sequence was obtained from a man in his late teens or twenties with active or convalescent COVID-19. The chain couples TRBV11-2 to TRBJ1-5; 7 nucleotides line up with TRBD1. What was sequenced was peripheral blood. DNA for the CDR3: TGTGCCAGCAGCTTAGGACAGGGAGATCAGCCCCAGCATTTT. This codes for CASSLGQGDQPQHF. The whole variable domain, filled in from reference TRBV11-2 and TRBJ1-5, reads EAGVAQSPRYKIIEKRQSVAFWCNPISGHATLYWYQQILGQGPKLLIQFQNNGVVDDSQLPKDRFSAERLKGVDSTLKIQPAKLEDSAVYLCASSLGQGDQPQHFGDGTRLSIL.